The clone carrying this TCR beta chain has just a few counts. The record originates from a study of T cells of healthy individuals. TCRdb reprocessed the 5' RACE reads via MiXCR and lists one record per CDR3 protein. Of nearly 100,000 distinct CDR3 sequences in the sample, roughly a sixth are singletons; the top ten hold around 6.5%. Trimming removed 3 bases at V and 0 bases at J, with 9 bases between. This CDR3 is 14 amino acids long. Per the germline V gene, CDR1 is SGHTA and CDR2 is FQGNSA. This chain links TRBV7-2 with TRBJ2-7; tentatively, D is TRBD1 (6 bases). The sequence derives from a human donor in good health. The CDR3 region is CASSFQGSSYEQYF. The CDR3 DNA sequence: TGTGCCAGCAGCTTTCAGGGGAGCTCCTACGAGCAGTACTTC. The complete variable domain, with remaining parts taken from reference TRBV7-2 and TRBJ2-7, reads GAGVSQSPSNKVTEKGKDVELRCDPISGHTALYWYRQSLGQGLEFLIYFQGNSAPDKSGLPSDRFSAERTGGSVSTLTIQRTQQEDSAVYLCASSFQGSSYEQYFGPGTRLTVT.